Included here is one T cell receptor (beta chain) sequence, with context. The target antigen is unknown. Amplification used 60 Vbeta primers and 13 Jbeta primers. Produced via immunoSEQ multiplex PCR; TCRdb's table is partial and in-frame only. This repertoire shows over 150,000 clones, 70% to 75% found once; its top ten account for about 2.7%. This specimen comes from a study of cytomegalovirus exposure and HLA in healthy donors. This CDR3 has 16 amino acids. V lost 2 bases and J lost 6; bases outside the gene matches: 6. Looked up from germline, CDR1 is MNHNY and CDR2 is SVGAGI (reference sequence). Whole-study findings and limits: Indistinguishable V segments such as TRBV6-2 and TRBV6-3 were excluded.

The specimen was PBMCs. V usage is TRBV6-6 and J usage is TRBJ2-2; TRBD2 agrees at 10 bases. This receptor was identified in a male donor in good health and CMV-seronegative. As DNA, the CDR3 is TGTGCCAGCAGTTACCGTCTAGCGGGAGAGCCCGGGGAGCTGTTTTTT. Protein sequence: CASSYRLAGEPGELFF.